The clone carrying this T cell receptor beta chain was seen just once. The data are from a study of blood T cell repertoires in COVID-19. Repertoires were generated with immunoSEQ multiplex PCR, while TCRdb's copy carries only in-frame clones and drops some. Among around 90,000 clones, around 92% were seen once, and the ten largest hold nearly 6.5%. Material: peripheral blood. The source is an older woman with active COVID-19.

The CDR3: CASRGGPDTQYF. The CDR3 region has the DNA TGTGCCAGTAGGGGGGGACCAGATACGCAGTATTTT. The rearrangement joins TRBV19 to TRBJ2-3; D perhaps matches TRBD2 (6 bases). Germline V lookup: CDR1 LNHDA, CDR2 SQIVND (reference sequence). Trimming cost V 6 bases and J 4 bases, with 8 bases left between them. CDR3 length: 12 amino acids.